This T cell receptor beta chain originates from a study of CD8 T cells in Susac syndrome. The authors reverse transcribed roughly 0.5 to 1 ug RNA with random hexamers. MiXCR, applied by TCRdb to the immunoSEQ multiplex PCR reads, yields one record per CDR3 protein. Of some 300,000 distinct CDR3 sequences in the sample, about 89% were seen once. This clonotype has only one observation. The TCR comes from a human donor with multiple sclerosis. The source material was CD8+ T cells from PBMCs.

The CDR3, as DNA: TGCGCCAGCAGCCCGCAGCTGACCGGGGAGCTGTTTTTT. This gives the protein CASSPQLTGELFF. The chain is built from TRBV4-3 and TRBJ2-2; D is uncertain. Trimming removed 4 bases from V and 5 bases from J, with 8 bases in between. Germline loops: CDR1 LGHNA, CDR2 YSLEER. This CDR3 comprises 13 residues.